This record concerns one T cell receptor beta chain sequence. The junction does not match germline at one end; this may be a read error. These data belong to a study of Ad26.COV2.S vaccination and SARS-CoV-2 variants. Background on the study: Trial arm assignment for the donor was COV1001 Ad26.COV2.S.

Treatment meaning: roughly 18 received Ad26.COV2.S at low or high dose, single or two shots; about 5 received placebo; per-sample allocation not given. Sampling took place 63 days after the first vaccine or placebo injection. The CDR3 has 15 amino acids. The V gene's germline CDR1 is SGHTA and CDR2 FQGNSA. Assay: immunoSEQ multiplex PCR; the TCRdb copy retains only in-frame clones and omits some. The profile shows 250,000 to 300,000 clones, 87% of them singletons. The specimen comprised peripheral blood, sampled in a trial of Ad26.COV2.S vaccine versus placebo. The genes are TRBV7-2 and TRBJ2-7; 8 nucleotides match TRBD2. The clonotype originates from a person between 18 and 59 years old who received the Ad26.COV2.S COVID-19 vaccine or a placebo. As DNA, the CDR3 is TGTGCCAGCAGCTTAGCAATCCGGAGCGGGGGTCGAAAGAACTTC. Translation gives CASSLAIRSGGRKNF.